This TCR beta chain is drawn from a study of tumor and adjacent non-tumor tissue in lung cancer. The library came from three nested PCR rounds adapted from ARM-PCR protocols. Each CDR3 protein gets one entry after TCRdb re-called the multiplex PCR reads with MiXCR. The top ten hold about 31% of the sample, which has 90,000 to 100,000 distinct CDR3 sequences, about 80% seen once. CDR3 size: 16 residues. Trimming cost V 10 bases and J 7 bases; bases outside gene matches: 16. Germline V CDR1 and CDR2: MGHRA, YSYEKL. This sample's RNA came from whole unsorted tissue. The normal lung tissue was taken more than 3 cm from the tumor edge.

This sequence joins TRBV4-1 and TRBJ2-2, with TRBD1 identical over 9 bases. Sequencing was done on a sample of distant non-tumor lung tissue. The clonotype comes from a man in his 60s with small cell lung cancer. CDR3 sequence (DNA): TGCGCCAAAAGCCATTTACATTACAGGGGGCACGGGGAGCTGTTTTTT. It encodes CAKSHLHYRGHGELFF.